The 20 T cell receptor beta chains below all came from one sample that was sequenced in a study of cytomegalovirus exposure and HLA in healthy donors. It was with 60 Vbeta and 13 Jbeta primers that the PCR ran. The protocol was immunoSEQ multiplex PCR, while the TCRdb copy is restricted to in-frame clones and leaves out a portion. The sample lists some 87,000 clones, roughly 80% seen once, with about 20% in the top ten. What was sequenced was PBMCs. These receptors originate from a woman aged 40 to 55 in good health and CMV-seropositive.

The chain couples TRBV6-1 to TRBJ1-1; a possible D gene is TRBD1 (6 bases). Between the trimmed V and J ends, which lost 5 bases and 1 base, there was a span of 11 bases. The germline V gene encodes CDR1 MNHNS and CDR2 SASEGT. This CDR3 spans 14 amino acids. The chain's CDR3 is CASSSRRGNTEAFF. In DNA form, the CDR3 reads TGTGCCAGCAGTAGCCGCAGGGGGAACACTGAAGCTTTCTTT.

As regards this clone: At one boundary the junction diverges from the germline segment, which might be a read error. The chain uses TRBV6-1 and TRBJ1-3; 8 bases line up with TRBD1. This CDR3 comprises 15 residues. Germline CDR1 and CDR2: MNHNS and SASEGT. CDR3 nucleotides: TGTGCCAGCAGGGAAGAACAGGGGGGCAGAAACACCATATATTTT. Its protein product is CASREEQGGRNTIYF.

This clone appeared a single time. In nucleotides, the CDR3 is TGTGCCAGCAGCTCCCTTTCCAGCGGGAGGGCGTACGAGCAGTACTTC. It yields the protein CASSSLSSGRAYEQYF. The chain carries TRBV5-6 and TRBJ2-7; 10 bases map to TRBD2. This CDR3 is built from 16 residues. Per germline, CDR1 SGHDT and CDR2 YYEEEE. V lost 3 bases, J lost 4 bases, and 10 bases stayed unmatched.

The chain has TRBV6-5 and TRBJ2-1; D may be TRBD2 (6 bases). This CDR3 has 13 amino acids. Germline-derived CDR1 and CDR2 are MNHEY and SVGAGI. The germline V and J ends were trimmed by 7 bases and 7 bases, with 14 bases remaining between them. The CDR3 coding sequence is TGTGCCAGCACATTAACTCGGGAGAATGAGCAGTTCTTC. It specifies CASTLTRENEQFF.

CDR3 protein: CASTKTRETQYF. CDR3 DNA: TGTGCCAGCACCAAGACTAGGGAGACCCAGTACTTC. The rearrangement uses TRBV2 and TRBJ2-5; D possibly corresponds to TRBD2 (6 bases). Trimming took off 7 bases at V and 5 bases at J, with 11 bases between the two ends. Germline lookup yields CDR1 SNHLY and CDR2 FYNNEI. The CDR3 totals 12 residues. The variable domain in full, completed from reference TRBV2 and TRBJ2-5, reads EPEVTQTPSHQVTQMGQEVILRCVPISNHLYFYWYRQILGQKVEFLVSFYNNEISEKSEIFDDQFSVERPDGSNFTLKIRSTKLEDSAMYFCASTKTRETQYFGPGTRLLVL.

In DNA, the CDR3 is TGTGCCAGCAGTTCCTTAGCGGGACCCACAGATACGCAGTATTTT. As protein: CASSSLAGPTDTQYF. The V and J genes are TRBV27 and TRBJ2-3; 8 bases line up with TRBD2. CDR3 size: 15 residues. With 4 bases clipped from V and 2 bases from J, the junction kept 5 bases outside the gene matches. Germline loops: CDR1 MNHEY, CDR2 SMNVEV (reference sequence).

V and J are TRBV6-6 and TRBJ1-2; D is unresolved. The CDR3 has 15 residues. The V end lost 2 bases, the J end lost 6 bases, and 16 bases lay between the germline ends. The germline gives CDR1 MNHNY, CDR2 SVGAGI (reference sequence). CDR3 in amino acids: CASSYGPPTEDGYTF. The CDR3 DNA follows: TGTGCCAGCAGTTACGGGCCACCTACGGAAGATGGCTACACCTTC.

This clone came up once. This chain uses TRBV28 with TRBJ1-5; 8 positions agree with TRBD1. Germline lookup yields CDR1 MDHEN and CDR2 SYDVKM. The J segment lost 7 bases and the V segment lost 11 bases, leaving 13 bases of the junction unmatched. CDR3 length: 14 residues. The CDR3 sequence is CAGIPDRVDQPQHF. In nucleotides, the CDR3 is TGTGCCGGCATCCCGGACAGGGTGGACCAGCCCCAGCATTTT.

The rearrangement uses TRBV27 and TRBJ1-2, with 8 bases lining up with TRBD1. The CDR3 is 16 amino acids. Unmatched junction bases numbered 8, after V lost 2 bases and J lost 3 bases. In germline, CDR1 is MNHEY, CDR2 SMNVEV (reference sequence). This chain's CDR3 is CASSLGSGGWDYGYTF. CDR3 sequence (DNA): TGTGCCAGCAGTTTAGGGTCAGGGGGCTGGGACTATGGCTACACCTTC.

The chain joins TRBV7-8 to TRBJ2-7, with TRBD2 matching over 12 bases. Germline assignment: CDR1 SGHVS and CDR2 FQNEAQ. J was trimmed by 3 bases and V by 5 bases; bases with no gene match: 5. The CDR3 consists of 15 residues. CDR3 coding DNA: TGTGCCAGCAGCCTCTCGACTAGCGGGGGCTACGAGCAGTACTTC. Encoded protein: CASSLSTSGGYEQYF.

The V gene is TRBV28, the J gene TRBJ2-2; D possibly corresponds to TRBD2 (6 bases). The germline V and J ends were trimmed by 4 bases and 1 base, with 10 bases remaining between them. The CDR3 has 15 residues. Germline CDR1 MDHEN, CDR2 SYDVKM. The CDR3 DNA follows: TGTGCCAGCAGTTCAGGAGCGGGGAACACCGGGGAGCTGTTTTTT. Protein: CASSSGAGNTGELFF.

This clone was seen only once. The genes are TRBV29-1 and TRBJ2-2; 11 nucleotides match TRBD2. This CDR3 region has 14 residues. V lost 7 bases, J lost 4 bases, and 5 bases stayed unmatched. Germline assignment: CDR1 SQVTM and CDR2 ANQGSEA. CDR3 coding DNA: TGCAGCGCCAGACTAGCGGGAAGCACCGGGGAGCTGTTTTTT. This translates into CSARLAGSTGELFF.

The chain links TRBV7-2 to TRBJ2-1; 8 nucleotides line up with TRBD2. Germline loops: CDR1 SGHTA, CDR2 FQGNSA. This CDR3 comprises 15 residues. Trimming at V came to 1 base and at J to 4 bases, leaving 3 bases not matched to a gene. CDR3 region: CASSLGLANYNEQFF. The CDR3 nucleotides read TGTGCCAGCAGCTTAGGACTAGCGAATTACAATGAGCAGTTCTTC.

The rearrangement uses TRBV7-9 and TRBJ1-1; possible D gene TRBD1, 6 bases. Per germline, CDR1 SEHNR and CDR2 FQNEAQ (reference sequence). Trimming removed 7 bases at V and 10 bases at J, with 22 bases between. There are 14 residues in the CDR3. The DNA for the CDR3 is TGTGCCAGCAAGAAGAACAGGGCTCCTGAGGGAGCTTTCTTT. Its translation: CASKKNRAPEGAFF.

The gene calls are TRBV6-6 and TRBJ2-7, with 8 positions matching TRBD1. This CDR3 is 15 amino acids long. Trimming removed 4 bases from V and 0 bases from J; junction bases left unmatched: 5. From germline, CDR1 is MNHNY and CDR2 SVGAGI (reference sequence). The CDR3 DNA reads TGTGCCAGCAGTTCGACAGGGGCAAGCTCCTACGAGCAGTACTTC. As protein: CASSSTGASSYEQYF.

V is TRBV11-2 and J is TRBJ2-1; TRBD2 agrees at 8 bases. The trim removed 5 bases at V and 7 bases at J, leaving 10 bases unmatched. Germline CDR1 is SGHAT and CDR2 is FQNNGV. This CDR3 region has 15 residues. In nucleotides, the CDR3 is TGTGCCAGCAGCCCGATCGGGACTAGAAATAATGAGCAGTTCTTC. Its protein product is CASSPIGTRNNEQFF.

The CDR3 nucleotides are TGTGCCAGCAGCTCCAGGGTTGGCGAGCAGTACTTC. Amino acid sequence: CASSSRVGEQYF. The chain has TRBV5-6 and TRBJ2-7, with D possibly TRBD1 on 5 matching bases. CDR1 SGHDT and CDR2 YYEEEE come from the germline V gene. This CDR3 comprises 12 residues. V lost 3 bases to trimming and J lost 6 bases, with 10 bases between them.

The chain joins TRBV15 to TRBJ2-5, with TRBD1 identical over 10 bases. CDR1 is LNHNV, CDR2 YYDKDF, per germline (reference sequence). Trimming took 3 bases from V and 5 from J; bases not matched to a gene: 6. This CDR3 is 15 amino acids long. DNA for the CDR3: TGTGCCACCAGCAGGACAGGGGGCGGCGGGGAGACCCAGTACTTC. It translates to CATSRTGGGGETQYF.

This clone was observed a few times. V gene TRBV6-6 combines with J gene TRBJ2-7, with 9 bases identical to TRBD1. The CDR3 is 15 residues long. Germline V gene sequence: CDR1 MNHNY, CDR2 SVGAGI (reference sequence). Losses at the gene ends were 0 bases for V and 4 bases for J; bases not matched to a gene: 4. This CDR3 is CASSYSRTGAYEQYF. The CDR3 DNA follows: TGTGCCAGCAGTTACTCGAGGACAGGGGCTTACGAGCAGTACTTC.

This clone showed up just a few times. This chain connects TRBV5-4 to TRBJ2-7; 10 bases are shared with TRBD1. CDR3 length equals 15 residues. Germline lookup yields CDR1 SGHNT and CDR2 YYREEE (reference sequence). The J segment lost 6 bases and the V segment lost 5 bases, leaving 11 bases of the junction unmatched. CDR3 region: CASRYAGTGVREQYF. CDR3 bases: TGTGCCAGCAGGTACGCCGGGACAGGGGTCCGCGAGCAGTACTTC.